This T cell receptor (beta chain) was sequenced for a study of shared clonotypes between healthy human individuals. CDR1 SQVTM and CDR2 ANQGSEA come from the germline V gene. The CDR3 runs 12 residues. The V gene lost 4 bases and the J gene lost 2 bases, with 6 bases spanning the gap. About this clone itself: The antigen is not known. At the DNA level, this CDR3 is encoded by other sequences in the same sample as well.

Naive CD8 cells lacked CD45RO, underwent positive selection for CCR7 and left out terminally differentiated effector memory CD45RA+ cells. Researchers ran the assay at a deep level. The protocol was immunoSEQ multiplex PCR, while the TCRdb copy is restricted to in-frame clones and leaves out a portion. This table has approximately 2,000,000 clones, just over 90% appearing once. Study-level points and caveats: Relative to memory subsets, naive subsets generally showed larger estimated richness. Naive CD4 clonotypes were shared across several donors at about 5.3%.

This receptor was obtained from a man aged 18 to 30 in good health. Some clones in this sample may be carry-over from other donors' samples. The sample comprised naive CD8+ T cells from PBMCs. V gene TRBV29-1 combines with J gene TRBJ2-1; possibly TRBD1 for D (6 bases). The CDR3 loop is CSVGGPYNEQFF. CDR3 nucleotides: TGCAGCGTTGGGGGGCCCTACAATGAGCAGTTCTTC.